This entry lists 21 T cell receptor beta chains sequenced from one sample in a study of cytomegalovirus exposure and HLA in healthy donors. The PCR was carried out with 60 Vbeta primers and 13 Jbeta primers. The assay was immunoSEQ multiplex PCR, and TCRdb's table has in-frame clones only and misses some. The sample holds roughly 100,000 clones, roughly 71% seen once. The sample taken for sequencing was PBMCs. The source is a woman between 35 and 50 years old in good health and CMV-seronegative.

This clone was picked up one time. This rearrangement joins TRBV7-3 to TRBJ1-2, with TRBD1 as a possible D gene (6 bases). This CDR3 comprises 14 residues. Germline CDR1 reads SGHTA; CDR2 reads FQGTGA. Trimming cost V 5 bases and J 6 bases, with 16 bases left between them. The CDR3 nucleotides read TGTGCCAGCAGCCCCACAGGGCGGTCAGATGGCTACACCTTC. It yields the protein CASSPTGRSDGYTF.

J is TRBJ1-5 and V is TRBV19, with 9 bases that match TRBD1. This CDR3 has 12 residues. Trimming removed 10 bases from V and 4 bases from J; junction bases left unmatched: 2. Germline CDR1 and CDR2: LNHDA and SQIVND (reference sequence). CDR3 region: CATGTGNQPQHF. Here the CDR3 DNA reads TGTGCCACCGGGACAGGGAATCAGCCCCAGCATTTT.

The DNA of the CDR3 is TGTGCCAGCAGACGGCGGGGATTAAGCTCTGGGGCCAACGTCCTGACTTTC. Amino acids: CASRRRGLSSGANVLTF. V and J are TRBV28 and TRBJ2-6, with D perhaps matching TRBD2 (6 bases). V gave up 6 bases and J gave up 0 bases, with 15 bases separating them. Germline-derived CDR1 and CDR2 are MDHEN and SYDVKM. The CDR3 totals 17 residues.

V is TRBV5-6 and J is TRBJ1-2; unclear D gene. CDR1 SGHDT and CDR2 YYEEEE come from the germline V gene. The CDR3 length is 11 residues. Between the trimmed V and J ends, which lost 0 bases and 8 bases, there was a span of 5 bases. In nucleotides, the CDR3 is TGTGCCAGCAGCTTGGGTTTAGGCTACACCTTC. It is translated as CASSLGLGYTF.

This chain uses TRBV7-5 with TRBJ1-5. TRBV7-5 counts as a pseudogene. The CDR3 spans 17 residues. DNA of the CDR3: TGTGCCAGAAGCACTAGAGTGTACATATATAGCAATCAGCCCCAGCATTTT. Its protein product is CARSTRVYIYSNQPQHF.

This clone is a singleton in its sample. This chain connects TRBV6-5 to TRBJ1-1, with D maybe TRBD1 (5 bases). The CDR3 length is 13 residues. The germline CDR1 and CDR2 sequences are MNHEY and SVGAGI. V was trimmed by 6 bases and J by 4 bases, leaving 12 bases between them. DNA for the CDR3: TGTGCCAGCAGCGCACGGGGGGTCACTGAAGCTTTCTTT. This codes for CASSARGVTEAFF.

The chain links TRBV27 to TRBJ2-2, with TRBD2 identical over 9 bases. CDR1 and CDR2 (germline): MNHEY, SMNVEV (reference sequence). The V gene end was trimmed by 7 bases and the J gene end by 0 bases; junction bases not matched to a gene: 9. The CDR3 runs to 17 residues. CDR3 region: CASTTRSGGSNTGELFF. CDR3 coding DNA: TGTGCCAGCACCACTCGCAGCGGGGGGTCGAACACCGGGGAGCTGTTTTTT.

This chain uses TRBV6-6 with TRBJ1-5; D is ambiguous. This CDR3 spans 13 amino acids. Looked up from germline, CDR1 is MNHNY and CDR2 is SVGAGI (reference sequence). Trimming removed 10 bases from V and 0 bases from J, with 10 bases in between. This CDR3 reads CAIQRNSNQPQHF. The CDR3 DNA reads TGTGCCATTCAGAGGAATAGCAATCAGCCCCAGCATTTT.

V gene TRBV18 combines with J gene TRBJ1-4; 9 bases are a match to TRBD1. CDR3 size: 16 residues. The V gene end was trimmed by 1 base and the J gene end by 3 bases; junction bases not matched to a gene: 3. Germline values: CDR1 KGHSH, CDR2 LQKENI. CDR3 protein: CASSPQQGAANEKLFF. In DNA, the CDR3 is TGTGCCAGCTCACCACAACAGGGGGCGGCTAATGAAAAACTGTTTTTT.

The V gene is TRBV19, the J gene TRBJ1-1, with no clear D. CDR3 length equals 14 residues. V was pared by 2 bases and J by 0 bases, with 7 bases between. Germline V gives CDR1 LNHDA, CDR2 SQIVND (reference sequence). CDR3 in DNA: TGTGCCAGTAGTATACAGAATATGAACACTGAAGCTTTCTTT. As protein: CASSIQNMNTEAFF.

The chain recombines TRBV19 with TRBJ2-2; 9 bases match TRBD1. In germline, CDR1 is LNHDA, CDR2 SQIVND (reference sequence). The CDR3 consists of 14 residues. Trimming cost V 4 bases and J 7 bases; bases outside gene matches: 4. The CDR3 DNA reads TGTGCCAGTAGTACACAGGGGGCAGGCGGGGAGCTGTTTTTT. This sequence encodes CASSTQGAGGELFF. The whole variable domain, filled in from reference TRBV19 and TRBJ2-2, reads DGGITQSPKYLFRKEGQNVTLSCEQNLNHDAMYWYRQDPGQGLRLIYYSQIVNDFQKGDIAEGYSVSREKKESFPLTVTSAQKNPTAFYLCASSTQGAGGELFFGEGSRLTVL.

This clone was counted once. CDR3 sequence reads: CASSLDADNTDTQYF. CDR3 DNA: TGCGCCAGCAGCTTGGACGCGGACAACACAGATACGCAGTATTTT. The V call is TRBV5-1, the J call TRBJ2-3, with a possible D match to TRBD1 (5 bases). Trimming took off 0 bases at V and 2 bases at J, with 10 bases between the two ends. The CDR3 has 15 amino acids. CDR1 and CDR2 from the germline V gene are SGHRS and YFSETQ.

The rearrangement joins TRBV18 to TRBJ2-7; TRBD1 matches at 9 bases. Trimming at V came to 0 bases and at J to 5 bases, leaving 11 bases not matched to a gene. Germline CDR1 reads KGHSH; CDR2 reads LQKENI. CDR3 length: 17 residues. As DNA, the CDR3 is TGTGCCAGCTCACCACCTAGGCCCGGGGACAGGGCCCACGAGCAGTACTTC. It translates to CASSPPRPGDRAHEQYF.

The chain joins TRBV7-8 to TRBJ1-2; TRBD1 matches 8 bases. Germline-derived CDR1 and CDR2 are SGHVS and FQNEAQ. CDR3 length equals 16 residues. The V gene end was trimmed by 5 bases and the J gene end by 4 bases; junction bases not matched to a gene: 12. The DNA of the CDR3 is TGTGCCAGCAGCACGGCCGCGACAGGGGCTAGCTATGGCTACACCTTC. Translation gives CASSTAATGASYGYTF. Together with reference TRBV7-8 and TRBJ1-2, the CDR3 gives the full variable domain: GAGVSQSPRYKVAKRGQDVALRCDPISGHVSLFWYQQALGQGPEFLTYFQNEAQLDKSGLPSDRFFAERPEGSVSTLKIQRTQQEDSAVYLCASSTAATGASYGYTFGSGTRLTVV.

V and J are TRBV6-1 and TRBJ2-5; maybe TRBD1 (5 bases). Germline assignment: CDR1 MNHNS and CDR2 SASEGT. V lost 3 bases to trimming and J lost 5 bases, with 7 bases between them. This CDR3 is 12 amino acids long. CDR3 sequence reads: CASSESGETQYF. CDR3 DNA: TGTGCCAGCAGTGAGTCAGGGGAGACCCAGTACTTC.

The genes are TRBV10-3 and TRBJ1-4, with 7 bases that match TRBD1. The CDR3 sequence is 13 residues long. V lost 6 bases to trimming and J lost 6 bases; unmatched junction nucleotides: 4. Germline CDR1 ENHRY, CDR2 SYGVKD. In DNA form, the CDR3 reads TGTGCCATCAGGGGCAGGGGGGATGAAAAACTGTTTTTT. This encodes CAIRGRGDEKLFF.

V gene TRBV29-1 combines with J gene TRBJ2-1; TRBD1 agrees at 11 bases. The CDR3 runs 15 residues. J was trimmed by 6 bases and V by 4 bases; bases with no gene match: 8. Germline CDR1 reads SQVTM; CDR2 reads ANQGSEA. The CDR3 sequence: CSVASPGTGGNEQFF. CDR3 coding DNA: TGCAGCGTTGCCAGCCCCGGGACAGGGGGCAATGAGCAGTTCTTC.

V usage is TRBV5-4 and J usage is TRBJ2-4; TRBD2 agrees at 10 bases. The ends lost 2 bases at V and 5 bases at J; junction bases unmatched: 1. The CDR3 is 14 amino acids. Germline V gene lookup returns CDR1 SGHNT and CDR2 YYREEE (reference sequence). The CDR3: CASSLGTSENIQYF. Written as DNA, the CDR3 is TGTGCCAGCAGCTTAGGGACTAGCGAAAACATTCAGTACTTC.

The chain carries TRBV7-2 and TRBJ1-5; no reliable D call. CDR3 length: 13 residues. V was shortened by 1 base and J by 7 bases, with 8 bases between the two germline ends. Germline V CDR1 and CDR2: SGHTA, FQGNSA. The CDR3 is CASSLGANQPQHF. The DNA of the CDR3 is TGTGCCAGCAGCTTAGGGGCTAACCAGCCCCAGCATTTT.

This chain links TRBV25-1 with TRBJ1-4; D unclear. Trimming took 1 base from V and 6 from J, leaving 12 bases between them. Germline V CDR1 and CDR2: MGHDK, SYGVNS. This CDR3 is built from 15 residues. The CDR3 protein is CASSEFRHRDEKLFF. Here the CDR3 DNA reads TGTGCCAGCAGTGAATTTCGGCACCGGGATGAAAAACTGTTTTTT.

This clone appeared once. The rearrangement links TRBV5-1 to TRBJ1-1; tentatively, D is TRBD1 (5 bases). The CDR3 runs to 15 residues. The ends were cut back, 3 bases at V and 1 base at J, with 13 bases in the middle. Germline lookup yields CDR1 SGHRS and CDR2 YFSETQ. CDR3 amino acids: CASSSHLTANTEAFF. CDR3 sequence (DNA): TGCGCCAGCAGCTCTCATTTGACAGCGAACACTGAAGCTTTCTTT.